This T cell receptor beta chain was sequenced in a study of blood T cell repertoires in COVID-19. At the level of the study: There were acute and convalescent COVID-19 samples, and they came from the United States, Italy and Spain. Nucleic acid was either cDNA or gDNA, and it came from T cells, B-cell-depleted T cells, or PBMCs.

Per germline, CDR1 SGHRS and CDR2 YFSETQ. Trimming left V 3 bases short and J 0 bases short, with 16 bases between. This CDR3 spans 16 amino acids. In the source study's methods: Scientists estimated how many nucleated cells there were by amplifying reference gene primers. TCRdb's copy holds only in-frame clones and misses some; the assay was immunoSEQ multiplex PCR. For V, J and clone size, that table is used; D and trimming come from the DNA. The repertoire has roughly 100,000 clones, around 85% of them found once; the top ten carry 1.5% to 2%. The TCR was taken from a woman aged 70-85 years with active or convalescent COVID-19. The gene calls are TRBV5-1 and TRBJ2-7, with D perhaps TRBD2 (6 bases). Sequenced sample: peripheral blood. The CDR3 coding sequence is TGCGCCAGCAGCTCCACGGAGAGCGGGTTCTCCTACGAGCAGTACTTC. It encodes CASSSTESGFSYEQYF.